What follows are 15 T cell receptor beta chains derived from one specimen sequenced in a study of T cells in tuberculosis. Libraries were prepared by immunoSEQ multiplex PCR; TCRdb keeps only in-frame clonotypes and omits some of them. The sample contains tens of thousands of clones, roughly nine tenths of which appear only once. Regarding time point: new active TB diagnosis, blood taken before or within 7 days of starting treatment. The source was PBMCs, collected at tuberculosis diagnosis. All receptors come from an adult with tuberculosis. Some clones in this sample may be carry-over from other donors' samples.

This clone was seen once. In DNA, the CDR3 is TGTGCCAGCCCCCGAGGCAGGGTAAACGAGCAGTACTTC. Protein: CASPRGRVNEQYF. The chain has TRBV2 and TRBJ2-7; possible D gene TRBD1, 5 bases. The CDR3 loop spans 13 amino acids. The germline CDR1 and CDR2 sequences are SNHLY and FYNNEI. V was trimmed by 8 bases and J by 5 bases, leaving 16 bases between them.

V usage is TRBV29-1 and J usage is TRBJ1-5; TRBD1 might be the D (6 bases). Trimming took 6 bases from V and 1 from J, leaving 7 bases between them. The CDR3 has 12 amino acids. The germline V gene has CDR1 SQVTM and CDR2 ANQGSEA. The CDR3 reads CSVQGSNQPQHF. The CDR3 DNA sequence: TGCAGCGTCCAGGGGAGCAATCAGCCCCAGCATTTT.

CDR3 in amino acids: CASSPPSSNQVAFF. The CDR3 DNA follows: TGTGCCAGCTCACCACCGTCGTCAAACCAGGTGGCTTTCTTT. This chain connects TRBV18 to TRBJ1-1; no definite D call. Trimming took 0 bases from V and 11 from J, leaving 16 bases between them. Germline-derived CDR1 and CDR2 are KGHSH and LQKENI. The CDR3 is 14 amino acids.

This CDR3 reads CASSSSGTRGGTHTDTQYF. In DNA form, the CDR3 reads TGCGCCAGCAGCTCCTCCGGGACACGGGGTGGGACACACACAGATACGCAGTATTTT. The gene calls are TRBV23-1 and TRBJ2-3; D is perhaps TRBD1 (6 bases). TRBV23-1 is recorded as an ORF, its role being uncertain. V was clipped by 6 bases and J by 2 bases, with 27 bases between them. The CDR3 covers 19 residues.

The chain uses TRBV6-4 and TRBJ2-1; the match to TRBD2 covers 7 bases. CDR1 and CDR2 (germline): MRHNA, SNTAGT. The CDR3 covers 16 residues. V was pared by 1 base and J by 6 bases, with 9 bases of the junction left unmatched. CDR3 DNA: TGTGCCAGCAGTGACTGGAGCGGGGCGGGGCGCAATGAGCAGTTCTTC. Translated: CASSDWSGAGRNEQFF.

The genes are TRBV27 and TRBJ2-3, with D possibly TRBD1 on 6 matching bases. Germline V gives CDR1 MNHEY, CDR2 SMNVEV (reference sequence). The CDR3 totals 14 residues. V was pared by 3 bases and J by 8 bases, with 15 bases between. CDR3 sequence: CASSLGQGLGTQYF. CDR3 bases: TGTGCCAGCAGTTTGGGTCAGGGGTTGGGTACGCAGTATTTT.

The chain links TRBV6-1 to TRBJ2-3; tentatively, D is TRBD2 (6 bases). Germline V gives CDR1 MNHNS, CDR2 SASEGT. The length of the CDR3 is 13 residues. Trimming shortened V by 10 bases and J by 3 bases, and 14 bases separated the two germline ends. In DNA, the CDR3 is TGTGCCACCGGTGTGGGGGGTACAGATACGCAGTATTTT. Its translation is CATGVGGTDTQYF.

The rearrangement links TRBV10-3 to TRBJ2-6, with 7 bases identical to TRBD2. The junction had 3 bases not matched to a gene; V was cut back by 8 bases and J by 2 bases. The CDR3 totals 14 residues. The germline V gene encodes CDR1 ENHRY and CDR2 SYGVKD. In nucleotides, the CDR3 is TGTGCCATCGGGGGGGTAGCTGGGGCCAACGTCCTGACTTTC. The encoded protein is CAIGGVAGANVLTF.

The J gene is TRBJ1-5, the V gene TRBV5-8; D call uncertain. Germline CDR1 is SGHTS and CDR2 is YDEGEE. The ends were cut back, 1 base at V and 2 bases at J, with 7 bases in the middle. The CDR3 is 14 residues long. The CDR3 bases are TGTGCCAGCAGCTTGCGACGGGGCAATCAGCCCCAGCATTTT. It specifies CASSLRRGNQPQHF.

The chain uses TRBV25-1 and TRBJ2-1; 12 nucleotides line up with TRBD1. The CDR3 sequence is 14 residues long. Germline assignment: CDR1 MGHDK and CDR2 SYGVNS. The V segment lost 7 bases and the J segment 7 bases; nucleotides outside the gene matches: 5. The CDR3 region is CASTRDRGLNEQFF. CDR3 nucleotides: TGTGCCAGCACCCGGGACAGGGGGCTGAATGAGCAGTTCTTC.

This chain uses TRBV2 with TRBJ2-3; 7 bases are a match to TRBD1. J gave up 1 base and V 6 bases, and 7 bases lay outside the gene matches. The CDR3 contains 15 residues. Germline CDR1 and CDR2: SNHLY and FYNNEI. This chain's CDR3 is CASSLQGTRTDTQYF. CDR3 sequence (DNA): TGTGCCAGCAGCCTACAGGGGACCCGCACAGATACGCAGTATTTT.

Details on this clone: A much larger clone differs by one base, so this may be a read error. The chain uses TRBV7-3 and TRBJ1-2; 8 bases map to TRBD1. Germline V CDR1 and CDR2: SGHTA, FQGTGA. The CDR3 totals 13 residues. J was trimmed by 6 bases and V by 5 bases; bases with no gene match: 5. The CDR3 loop reads CASSPGQDDGYTF. CDR3 bases: TGTGCCAGCAGCCCGGGACAGGACGATGGCTACACCTTC.

This chain joins TRBV7-2 and TRBJ1-2, with unresolved D. V dropped 3 bases and J dropped 4 bases, with 15 bases sitting between them. The CDR3 length is 15 residues. Germline V gives CDR1 SGHTA, CDR2 FQGNSA. The CDR3 loop is CASSLGSPPTYGYTF. The CDR3 DNA is TGTGCCAGCAGCTTGGGCAGCCCCCCCACCTATGGCTACACCTTC. The full variable domain, with the rest looked up from reference TRBV7-2 and TRBJ1-2, is GAGVSQSPSNKVTEKGKDVELRCDPISGHTALYWYRQSLGQGLEFLIYFQGNSAPDKSGLPSDRFSAERTGGSVSTLTIQRTQQEDSAVYLCASSLGSPPTYGYTFGSGTRLTVV.

The chain joins TRBV19 to TRBJ2-2; 9 bases map to TRBD1. The trim removed 2 bases at V and 0 bases at J, leaving 7 bases unmatched. Germline CDR1 reads LNHDA; CDR2 reads SQIVND (reference sequence). The CDR3 covers 18 residues. The CDR3 spells CASSISMTGGPNTGELFF. The CDR3 DNA reads as TGTGCCAGTAGTATATCCATGACAGGGGGGCCGAACACCGGGGAGCTGTTTTTT.

This chain uses TRBV29-1 with TRBJ2-1, with no clear D. The CDR3 extends over 14 amino acids. CDR1 is SQVTM and CDR2 is ANQGSEA in the germline V gene. Trimming removed 8 bases from V and 2 bases from J, with 16 bases in between. This chain's CDR3 is CSSAVGPTYNEQFF. DNA of the CDR3: TGCAGCTCCGCGGTCGGTCCCACCTACAATGAGCAGTTCTTC.